This TCR beta chain was sequenced in a study of cytomegalovirus exposure and HLA in healthy donors. Overall study context: Under 90% of several hundred genotyped donors fell in the Caucasian-associated ancestry cluster.

Study-wide points: Among CMV-associated TCR beta chains, most appeared HLA-restricted in a later analysis. CMV serostatus was the only recorded immune exposure for donors. TCR beta V segments were, for the most part, productive about 87% or about 30% of the time in an earlier analysis.

Primers: 60 Vbeta forward and 13 Jbeta reverse. Clones were sequenced by immunoSEQ multiplex PCR, and TCRdb holds only the in-frame ones, with some missing. The repertoire has 130,000 or so clones, 82% of them found once; the top ten carry more than 1.5%. In its sample, this clone was seen a few times. Its antigen is undetermined. CDR3 size: 14 residues. Germline CDR1 reads SGHVS; CDR2 reads FQNEAQ. The V segment lost 5 bases and the J segment 3 bases; nucleotides outside the gene matches: 3. The sequence came from a woman between 40 and 50 years old in good health and CMV-seronegative. V usage is TRBV7-8 and J usage is TRBJ1-2; 10 bases are a match to TRBD1. Material: PBMCs. CDR3 residues: CASSPGQGDYGYTF. CDR3 bases: TGTGCCAGCAGCCCAGGACAGGGGGACTATGGCTACACCTTC.